The sequence of this TCR beta chain was determined in a study of T cells in Graves' hyperthyroidism and ophthalmopathy. Amplification of TCR beta CDR3 regions used RNA as the template. In the first-round RT-PCR of the TCR CDR3, the HTBI primer set was used. MiXCR was run by TCRdb on the multiplex PCR reads, yielding one entry per CDR3 protein. The table has over 350,000 distinct CDR3 sequences, roughly 18% seen once. Diagnoses were made from clinical symptoms, serum measures (thyroxine and TRAb), thyroid ultrasound and orbital computed tomography. This clonotype has a count of ten or more. CDR3 size: 15 residues. CDR1 is DFQATT, CDR2 SNEGSKA, per germline (reference sequence). V lost 0 bases, J lost 0 bases, and 9 bases lay in between.

Material for sequencing was blood. This chain links TRBV20-1 with TRBJ1-5; D remains unclear. The TCR comes from a man between 18 and 35 years old with Graves' ophthalmopathy. Here the CDR3 reads CSARDGVYSNQPQHF. CDR3 coding DNA: TGCAGTGCTAGAGATGGGGTTTATAGCAATCAGCCCCAGCATTTT.